Listed below are T cell receptor beta chains from one sample, sequenced in a study of Ad26.COV2.S vaccination and SARS-CoV-2 variants. Using immunoSEQ multiplex PCR, the repertoire was profiled, and TCRdb retains in-frame clones only, with some absent. Of fewer than 400,000 clones in the sample, around four fifths were seen once. The sample here was peripheral blood, taken in a trial of Ad26.COV2.S vaccine versus placebo. These receptors all come from a person between 18 and 65 years old who received the Ad26.COV2.S COVID-19 vaccine or a placebo. CDR3s include the opening cysteine and the closing phenylalanine or tryptophan. The D gene is left open where the match is weak. A row's size may be missing; if present it is once, few, many or a size class.

>TRBV29-1|NA|TRBJ2-1|NA
CSVTLGGSYNEQFF
TGCAGCGTTACCCTAGGGGGCTCCTACAATGAGCAGTTCTTC
>TRBV9|few|TRBJ2-3|TRBD2
CASSPLAGGPLDTQYF
TGTGCCAGCAGCCCACTAGCGGGGGGGCCTCTAGATACGCAGTATTTT
>TRBV28|NA|TRBJ1-3|NA
CASSRYGTSSGNTIYF
TGTGCCAGCAGTCGTTACGGGACATCCTCTGGAAACACCATATATTTT
>TRBV19|NA|TRBJ1-1|TRBD1
CASSTSPTGGLMNTEAFF
TGTGCCAGTAGTACGTCCCCAACAGGGGGCCTCATGAACACTGAAGCTTTCTTT
>TRBV7-3|once|TRBJ2-1|TRBD2
CASSLTSGGYNEQFF
TGTGCCAGCAGCTTAACTAGCGGGGGGTACAATGAGCAGTTCTTC
>TRBV10-3|NA|TRBJ2-3|TRBD2
CAISDPGLPAGDTQYF
TGTGCCATCAGTGATCCGGGACTACCCGCAGGAGATACGCAGTATTTT
>TRBV5-4|NA|TRBJ2-7|TRBD1
CASSLPGQGSYEQYF
TGTGCCAGCAGCCTACCGGGACAGGGCTCCTACGAGCAGTACTTC
>TRBV20-1|few|TRBJ1-5|NA
CSASGQINQPQHF
TGCAGTGCTAGTGGGCAGATCAATCAGCCCCAGCATTTT
>TRBV28|NA|TRBJ2-7|NA
CASSLGQFSYEQYF
TGTGCCAGCAGTTTAGGGCAGTTTTCCTACGAGCAGTACTTC
>TRBV3-1/TRBV3-2|once|TRBJ2-1|TRBD1
CASSLPTGVYNEQFF
TGTGCCAGCAGCCTACCCACAGGGGTTTACAATGAGCAGTTCTTC
>TRBV2|NA|TRBJ2-4|NA
CASSVGAKNIQYF
TGTGCCAGCAGTGTGGGAGCCAAAAACATTCAGTACTTC
>TRBV4-2|NA|TRBJ2-2|TRBD1
CASSQDWTGGNTGELFF
TGTGCCAGCAGCCAAGACTGGACAGGGGGGAACACCGGGGAGCTGTTTTTT
>TRBV18|NA|TRBJ2-5|NA
CASSPRSQETQYF
TGTGCCAGCTCACCAAGATCTCAAGAGACCCAGTACTTC
>TRBV11-3|NA|TRBJ2-7|NA
CASSLVGPYEQYF
TGTGCCAGCAGCTTAGTGGGACCCTACGAGCAGTACTTC
>TRBV13|NA|TRBJ2-2|NA
CASRLSLGELFF
TGTGCCAGCAGGTTAAGTCTCGGGGAGCTGTTTTTT
>TRBV9|NA|TRBJ2-3|NA
CASSPRGAATRTDTQYF
TGTGCCAGCAGCCCCCGGGGGGCCGCGACACGCACAGATACGCAGTATTTT